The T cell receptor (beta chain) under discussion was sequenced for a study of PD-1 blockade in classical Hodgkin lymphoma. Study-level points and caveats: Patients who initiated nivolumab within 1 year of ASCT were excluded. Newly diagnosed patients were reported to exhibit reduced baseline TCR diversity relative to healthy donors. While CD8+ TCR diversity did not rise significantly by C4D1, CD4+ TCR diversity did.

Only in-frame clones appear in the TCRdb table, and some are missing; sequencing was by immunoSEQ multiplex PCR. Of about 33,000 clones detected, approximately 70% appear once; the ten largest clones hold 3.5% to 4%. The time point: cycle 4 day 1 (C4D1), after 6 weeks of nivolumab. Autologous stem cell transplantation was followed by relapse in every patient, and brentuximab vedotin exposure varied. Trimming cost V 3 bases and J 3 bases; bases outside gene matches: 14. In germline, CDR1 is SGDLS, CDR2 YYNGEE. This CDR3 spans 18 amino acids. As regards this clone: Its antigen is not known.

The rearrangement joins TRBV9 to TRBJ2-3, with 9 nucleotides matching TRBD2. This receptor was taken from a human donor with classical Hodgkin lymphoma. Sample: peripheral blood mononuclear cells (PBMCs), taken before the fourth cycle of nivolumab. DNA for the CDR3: TGTGCCAGCAGCGGTACCCCTTTAGCGGGAGTACTGACAGATACGCAGTATTTT. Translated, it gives CASSGTPLAGVLTDTQYF.